These 19 T cell receptor beta chains were all obtained from the same sample, sequenced in a study of beta chain features in type 1 diabetes. Whole-study findings and limits: Type 1 diabetes patients had TCRB CDR3s that were shorter (moderately but significantly so) in all four CD4+ subsets.

The antigens these receptors bind are not known. Since all of the isolated RNA was reverse transcribed, expressed TCRB transcripts were what got sequenced. Sequencing used immunoSEQ multiplex PCR; TCRdb keeps in-frame clones, though not all of them. The sample comprises a few hundred thousand clones, less than 15% of which are singletons, and 0.015% rests with the top ten. Specimen: naive CD4+ T cells from blood. Receptors originate from a woman between 18 and 29 years old with type 1 diabetes.

Only a few counts were recorded for this clone. J is TRBJ2-2 and V is TRBV2; D possibly corresponds to TRBD2 (5 bases). The V gene lost 8 bases and the J gene lost 0 bases, with 16 bases spanning the gap. Germline CDR1 reads SNHLY; CDR2 reads FYNNEI. This CDR3 is built from 16 residues. The CDR3 coding sequence is TGTGCCAGCTCCCGGGCGGGCGGTACGAACACCGGGGAGCTGTTTTTT. Translation: CASSRAGGTNTGELFF.

The chain is built from TRBV6-6 and TRBJ2-7; maybe TRBD2 (6 bases). The CDR3 runs 15 residues. Trimming cost V 6 bases and J 5 bases, with 20 bases left between them. The germline gives CDR1 MNHNY, CDR2 SVGAGI (reference sequence). CDR3 nucleotide sequence: TGTGCCAGCAGGAGTCGGGAGAAAGGGATCCACGAGCAGTACTTC. Translated, it gives CASRSREKGIHEQYF.

This chain uses TRBV5-4 with TRBJ2-3; TRBD1 might be the D (5 bases). This CDR3 contains 13 residues. The germline V gene encodes CDR1 SGHNT and CDR2 YYREEE (reference sequence). V lost 4 bases and J 5 bases, leaving 11 bases between the germline ends. Written as DNA, the CDR3 is TGTGCCAGCAGCCCAATCAGGGAAGATACGCAGTATTTT. Translated: CASSPIREDTQYF.

This chain uses TRBV4-3 with TRBJ1-1, with D possibly being TRBD1 (6 bases). In germline, CDR1 is LGHNA, CDR2 YSLEER. V dropped 0 bases and J dropped 5 bases, with 13 bases sitting between them. This CDR3 contains 15 residues. In DNA, the CDR3 is TGCGCCAGCAGCCAAGATCTGGCAGGGGAGACTGAAGCTTTCTTT. Its translation is CASSQDLAGETEAFF.

This chain links TRBV7-2 with TRBJ1-5; D is unclear. The germline CDR1 and CDR2 sequences are SGHTA and FQGNSA. The length of the CDR3 is 15 residues. The V end lost 1 base, the J end lost 2 bases, and 9 bases lay between the germline ends. The CDR3 DNA follows: TGTGCCAGCAGCTTAGGAGAGATTGGCAATCAGCCCCAGCATTTT. The encoded protein is CASSLGEIGNQPQHF.

The rearrangement joins TRBV7-9 to TRBJ2-1; D possibly corresponds to TRBD2 (5 bases). This CDR3 spans 15 amino acids. CDR1 SEHNR and CDR2 FQNEAQ come from the germline V gene (reference sequence). V lost 4 bases and J 4 bases, leaving 14 bases between the germline ends. This CDR3 reads CASSSSTGIYNEQFF. CDR3 coding DNA: TGTGCCAGCAGCTCATCCACCGGGATATACAATGAGCAGTTCTTC.

The genes are TRBV25-1 and TRBJ1-2, with 10 bases fitting TRBD1. Losses at the gene ends were 3 bases for V and 0 bases for J; bases not matched to a gene: 7. Germline loops: CDR1 MGHDK, CDR2 SYGVNS. The CDR3 contains 17 residues. The CDR3 loop is CASSESGTGVANYGYTF. DNA for the CDR3: TGTGCCAGCAGTGAGTCCGGGACAGGGGTAGCTAACTATGGCTACACCTTC.

The chain links TRBV7-9 to TRBJ2-1; TRBD2 aligns across 7 bases. V was clipped by 1 base and J by 6 bases; unmatched bases: 9. Germline CDR1 reads SEHNR; CDR2 reads FQNEAQ (reference sequence). The CDR3 loop spans 16 amino acids. The chain's CDR3 is CASSLGAGAPGNEQFF. The CDR3, as DNA: TGTGCCAGCAGCTTAGGGGCGGGAGCCCCGGGCAATGAGCAGTTCTTC.

V usage is TRBV29-1 and J usage is TRBJ1-1, with 7 bases identical to TRBD1. The J call may be incorrect, as the DNA end agrees better with TRBJ2-2. Germline V gene data show CDR1 as SQVTM and CDR2 as ANQGSEA. This CDR3 has 13 residues. The CDR3 spells CSVEEQGPGELFF. The CDR3 coding sequence is TGCAGCGTTGAAGAACAGGGGCCCGGGGAGCTGTTTTTT.

This clone was counted a few times. This chain joins TRBV7-9 and TRBJ1-5, with 8 bases that match TRBD1. V lost 1 base and J lost 3; bases outside the gene matches: 2. The CDR3 is made up of 15 amino acids. Germline assignment: CDR1 SEHNR and CDR2 FQNEAQ (reference sequence). CDR3 nucleotide sequence: TGTGCCAGCAGCTTAGGGCAGGGGGCCAATCAGCCCCAGCATTTT. It specifies CASSLGQGANQPQHF.

This clone was counted only a few times. V gene TRBV7-2 combines with J gene TRBJ1-1; D might be TRBD1 (6 bases). The CDR3 contains 14 residues. Germline V gene data show CDR1 as SGHTA and CDR2 as FQGNSA. The V gene lost 5 bases and the J gene lost 4 bases, with 14 bases spanning the gap. The DNA for the CDR3 is TGTGCCAGCAGCCGTACAGGGAGAAGCACTGAAGCTTTCTTT. Amino acid sequence: CASSRTGRSTEAFF.

The chain has TRBV5-1 and TRBJ1-5, with 8 bases lining up with TRBD1. In germline, CDR1 is SGHRS, CDR2 YFSETQ. The V segment lost 6 bases and the J segment 3 bases; nucleotides outside the gene matches: 8. The length of the CDR3 is 15 residues. The CDR3 protein is CASNSGQGYNQPQHF. Written as DNA, the CDR3 is TGCGCCAGCAACTCCGGACAGGGCTACAATCAGCCCCAGCATTTT.

V and J are TRBV18 and TRBJ2-3; 8 bases are shared with TRBD1. From germline, CDR1 is KGHSH and CDR2 LQKENI. CDR3 length equals 19 residues. Germline trimming cut 6 bases from V and 4 bases from J; bases unmatched to any gene: 21. CDR3 nucleotides: TGTGCCAGCTCCACATTTAAATACCGGACAGGGTCGTCGGCAGATACGCAGTATTTT. It is translated as CASSTFKYRTGSSADTQYF.

In this sample, this clone turned up a few times. The chain carries TRBV7-9 and TRBJ2-2, with D perhaps TRBD2 (6 bases). Germline CDR1 is SEHNR and CDR2 is FQNEAQ (reference sequence). The CDR3 runs to 16 residues. V was trimmed by 0 bases and J by 5 bases, leaving 13 bases between them. CDR3 sequence: CASSLAFGSRTGELFF. CDR3 nucleotide sequence: TGTGCCAGCAGCTTAGCATTCGGGAGTCGAACCGGGGAGCTGTTTTTT. The whole variable domain, remainder taken from reference TRBV7-9 and TRBJ2-2, is DTGVSQNPRHKITKRGQNVTFRCDPISEHNRLYWYRQTLGQGPEFLTYFQNEAQLEKSRLLSDRFSAERPKGSFSTLEIQRTEQGDSAMYLCASSLAFGSRTGELFFGEGSRLTVL.

This clone was seen more than once but under ten times. This chain links TRBV6-5 with TRBJ1-1; D remains ambiguous. This CDR3 has 15 amino acids. V was pared by 2 bases and J by 3 bases, with 13 bases between. Germline V gene lookup returns CDR1 MNHEY and CDR2 SVGAGI. The CDR3 loop reads CASSYGQVVDTEAFF. CDR3 nucleotides: TGTGCCAGCAGTTACGGCCAGGTTGTGGACACTGAAGCTTTCTTT.

This clone was seen a handful of times. The V gene is TRBV18, the J gene TRBJ1-5, with 7 bases that match TRBD1. Trimming took 5 bases from V and 0 from J; bases not matched to a gene: 7. The V gene's germline CDR1 is KGHSH and CDR2 LQKENI. This CDR3 region has 16 residues. CDR3 in amino acids: CASSTGTVNSNQPQHF. CDR3 nucleotide sequence: TGTGCCAGCTCAACCGGGACAGTTAATAGCAATCAGCCCCAGCATTTT.

This chain links TRBV30 with TRBJ1-5; 8 bases are shared with TRBD1. This CDR3 comprises 15 residues. Per germline, CDR1 GTSNPN and CDR2 SVGIG (reference sequence). The V segment lost 1 base and the J segment 9 bases; nucleotides outside the gene matches: 11. The CDR3 protein is CAWSDGTGRVVPQHF. In DNA, the CDR3 is TGTGCCTGGAGTGACGGGACAGGCCGGGTTGTGCCCCAGCATTTT.

J is TRBJ2-7 and V is TRBV19, with TRBD2 matching 8 bases. The CDR3 extends over 15 amino acids. Germline trimming cut 1 base from V and 3 bases from J; bases unmatched to any gene: 5. The germline gives CDR1 LNHDA, CDR2 SQIVND (reference sequence). The CDR3 region is CASSIAGREVYEQYF. The DNA for the CDR3 is TGTGCCAGTAGTATAGCAGGGCGGGAGGTCTACGAGCAGTACTTC.

This clone was counted between two and nine times. The chain joins TRBV18 to TRBJ1-5; D not resolved. Trimming pared 3 bases from V and 3 bases from J, leaving 9 bases between. Germline V gene data show CDR1 as KGHSH and CDR2 as LQKENI. The CDR3 totals 14 residues. CDR3 sequence (DNA): TGTGCCAGCTCACCCCCCACTATCAATCAGCCCCAGCATTTT. It specifies CASSPPTINQPQHF.